This section outlines one T cell receptor beta chain sequence together with its context. The CDR3 loop spans 14 amino acids. V lost 3 bases and J 1 base, leaving 6 bases between the germline ends. CDR1 is MNHEY and CDR2 is SMNVEV in the germline V gene (reference sequence). All patients relapsed after autologous stem cell transplantation, and brentuximab vedotin exposure varied. Clones were read by immunoSEQ multiplex PCR, and TCRdb kept only the in-frame ones, dropping some. The sample includes under 40,000 clones, more than 65% of them seen just once. The data originate from a study of PD-1 blockade in classical Hodgkin lymphoma.

Here the sequenced sample was peripheral blood mononuclear cells (PBMCs), taken before the second cycle of nivolumab. This chain uses TRBV27 with TRBJ2-2; no definite D call. This clonotype originated in a human donor with classical Hodgkin lymphoma. CDR3 loop: CASSLAQNTGELFF. CDR3 bases: TGTGCCAGCAGTTTGGCCCAGAACACCGGGGAGCTGTTTTTT.